The 25 T cell receptor beta chains reported below all come from one sample, sequenced in a study of CD8 T cells in Susac syndrome (dated by TCRdb to between 2018 and 2021). Libraries were made using the immunoSEQ multiplex PCR assay. RNA was extracted using the RNeasy kit, and about 0.45 to 1 ug of the RNA was reverse transcribed with random hexamers. Through fastp at Q25 and MiXCR, TCRdb rebuilt clones from the public reads, retaining in-frame beta chains. Under each unique CDR3 protein, matching rows form one entry showing the most common genes and DNA. This sample gives 75,000 to 95,000 distinct CDR3 sequences in total; about 95% of them show up just once. Of the sample, approximately 0.49% is held by the ten largest clones. The sequenced sample was CD8+ T cells from PBMCs. Receptor source: a human donor with Susac syndrome.

This clonotype was picked up one time. This chain uses TRBV2 with TRBJ1-5; D gene unclear. The V end lost 6 bases, the J end lost 4 bases, and 13 bases lay between the germline ends. The CDR3 consists of 14 residues. Germline lookup yields CDR1 SNHLY and CDR2 FYNNEI. CDR3 protein: CASREGFWNQPQHF. The CDR3 DNA sequence: TGTGCCAGCAGGGAGGGTTTTTGGAATCAGCCCCAGCATTTT.

In nucleotides, the CDR3 is TGTGCCAGCAGTTTTGAGGGGCGGAACACCGGGGAGCTGTTTTTT. Protein product: CASSFEGRNTGELFF. The chain joins TRBV28 to TRBJ2-2; D assignment may be TRBD1 or TRBD2 (5 bases each). Trimming stripped 3 bases from V and 1 base from J, with 9 bases between. The CDR3 sequence is 15 residues long. The germline V gene encodes CDR1 MDHEN and CDR2 SYDVKM.

This chain uses TRBV5-6 with TRBJ2-7; possibly TRBD1 for D (5 bases). This CDR3 region has 13 residues. Looked up from germline, CDR1 is SGHDT and CDR2 is YYEEEE. Trimming removed 1 base at V and 3 bases at J, with 8 bases between. The CDR3 coding sequence is TGTGCCAGCAGCTTGAGACAGAACTACGAGCAGTACTTC. Translating it yields CASSLRQNYEQYF.

The chain combines TRBV27 with TRBJ2-7, with D perhaps matching TRBD2 (6 bases). The CDR3 extends over 16 amino acids. Trimming left V 5 bases short and J 1 base short, with 18 bases between. CDR1 is MNHEY and CDR2 is SMNVEV in the germline V gene (reference sequence). CDR3 sequence (DNA): TGTGCCAGCAGTCCAAGTAGCGGAGAAGAATCCTACGAGCAGTACTTC. The encoded protein is CASSPSSGEESYEQYF.

The chain couples TRBV30 to TRBJ2-3, with D perhaps given as TRBD1 or TRBD2 (6 bases each). Germline V lookup: CDR1 GTSNPN, CDR2 SVGIG (reference sequence). Trimming removed 8 bases from V and 4 bases from J, with 13 bases in between. The CDR3 is made up of 12 amino acids. CDR3 DNA: TGTGCCGGAGGGGGGTCCCCAGATACGCAGTATTTT. Translated: CAGGGSPDTQYF.

The chain recombines TRBV20-1 with TRBJ1-5, with 9 bases matching TRBD1. The CDR3 is 13 amino acids. The junction had 4 bases not matched to a gene; V was cut back by 8 bases and J by 2 bases. From germline, CDR1 is DFQATT and CDR2 SNEGSKA (reference sequence). CDR3 protein: CSTGGYGNQPQHF. As DNA, the CDR3 is TGCAGTACAGGGGGCTACGGCAATCAGCCCCAGCATTTT.

V gene TRBV9 combines with J gene TRBJ2-3; TRBD2 aligns across 9 bases. Trimming cost V 0 bases and J 6 bases; bases outside gene matches: 11. Per germline, CDR1 SGDLS and CDR2 YYNGEE. The CDR3 sequence is 17 residues long. The CDR3, as DNA: TGTGCCAGCAGCGTAGGCGGTGCGGGAGGGCTAATGGATACGCAGTATTTT. It translates to CASSVGGAGGLMDTQYF.

V is TRBV4-2 and J is TRBJ2-3; TRBD1 or TRBD2 may be the D gene (5 bases each). With 0 bases removed from V and 6 bases from J, the gap between germline ends came to 19 bases. The CDR3 is 17 amino acids. Per the germline V gene, CDR1 is LGHNA and CDR2 is YNFKEQ. CDR3 coding DNA: TGTGCCAGCAGCCAAGAGGTCGGGACCCCACAGGCGGATACGCAGTATTTT. This codes for CASSQEVGTPQADTQYF.

The genes are TRBV20-1 and TRBJ2-7, with a tentative D call TRBD2 (6 bases). The CDR3 runs to 15 residues. V lost 5 bases, J lost 2 bases, and 19 bases lay in between. Per germline, CDR1 DFQATT and CDR2 SNEGSKA (reference sequence). The CDR3 spells CSAWVYSGETYEQYF. CDR3 DNA: TGCAGTGCTTGGGTTTATTCGGGAGAGACCTACGAGCAGTACTTC.

This chain connects TRBV4-1 to TRBJ2-1; a weak D match, TRBD1 (6 bases). CDR1 is MGHRA, CDR2 YSYEKL, per germline. Trimming took off 7 bases at V and 0 bases at J, with 13 bases between the two ends. CDR3 length: 15 residues. This CDR3 reads CASNQGQSSYNEQFF. In DNA form, the CDR3 reads TGCGCCAGCAACCAGGGGCAAAGCTCCTACAATGAGCAGTTCTTC.

A single count supports this clonotype. The chain combines TRBV13 with TRBJ1-1, with a weak D call TRBD1 (5 bases). CDR1 PRHDT and CDR2 FYEKMQ come from the germline V gene (reference sequence). The CDR3 runs to 14 residues. With 7 bases removed from V and 1 base from J, the gap between germline ends came to 13 bases. The CDR3 protein is CASTPEGSNTEAFF. The CDR3, as DNA: TGTGCCAGCACCCCCGAGGGGTCGAACACTGAAGCTTTCTTT.

The chain links TRBV21-1 to TRBJ2-4. TRBV21-1 is listed as a pseudogene. This CDR3 region has 14 residues. In DNA, the CDR3 is TGTGCCAGCAGCAAATGGCTAGCCAAAAACATTCAGTACTTC. Translated, it gives CASSKWLAKNIQYF.

This CDR3 is CASSSGDQPQHF. The CDR3 DNA is TGTGCCAGCAGCTCAGGGGATCAGCCCCAGCATTTT. The chain is built from TRBV5-6 and TRBJ1-5; possible D gene TRBD1, 6 bases. Germline-derived CDR1 and CDR2 are SGHDT and YYEEEE. There are 12 residues in the CDR3. V was cut by 3 bases and J by 5 bases, with 6 bases left in between.

This chain joins TRBV6-1 and TRBJ1-4; the D is unclear. V lost 6 bases and J lost 0, with 14 bases in between. The germline CDR1 and CDR2 sequences are MNHNS and SASEGT. CDR3 size: 16 residues. The CDR3 coding sequence is TGTGCCAGCAGGTTTCCTGATGATACAACTAATGAAAAACTGTTTTTT. Translation gives CASRFPDDTTNEKLFF.

The V and J genes are TRBV30 and TRBJ1-2, with 7 bases that match TRBD1. The CDR3 is 11 amino acids. Germline V lookup: CDR1 GTSNPN, CDR2 SVGIG (reference sequence). The V segment lost 0 bases and the J segment 12 bases; nucleotides outside the gene matches: 4. CDR3 residues: CAWSVGTVNTF. The CDR3 DNA is TGTGCCTGGAGTGTAGGGACAGTGAACACCTTC.

V usage is TRBV7-8 and J usage is TRBJ2-1, with TRBD2 identical over 14 bases. This CDR3 contains 18 residues. Germline V gene data show CDR1 as SGHVS and CDR2 as FQNEAQ. V lost 6 bases, J lost 6 bases, and 13 bases stayed unmatched. The CDR3: CASRGLAGAREVINEQFF. CDR3 in DNA: TGTGCCAGCAGGGGACTAGCGGGGGCCAGAGAGGTAATCAATGAGCAGTTCTTC.

The rearrangement joins TRBV11-2 to TRBJ2-4; D ambiguous. The CDR3 extends over 16 amino acids. Trimming cost V 1 base and J 0 bases, with 10 bases left between them. The germline V gene has CDR1 SGHAT and CDR2 FQNNGV. The CDR3 region is CASSLGAVLAKNIQYF. The CDR3 nucleotides read TGTGCCAGCAGCTTAGGCGCGGTACTAGCCAAAAACATTCAGTACTTC.

The CDR3 here is CSVGTGGGFGDGYTF. DNA for the CDR3: TGCAGCGTCGGGACAGGGGGCGGTTTCGGAGATGGCTACACCTTC. The rearrangement joins TRBV29-1 to TRBJ1-2; 12 nucleotides line up with TRBD1. Per germline, CDR1 SQVTM and CDR2 ANQGSEA. The CDR3 is made up of 15 amino acids. J gave up 6 bases and V 6 bases, and 11 bases lay outside the gene matches.

The V and J genes are TRBV4-2 and TRBJ2-2; D gene uncertain. Trimming pared 0 bases from V and 4 bases from J, leaving 15 bases between. CDR1 and CDR2 from the germline V gene are LGHNA and YNFKEQ. The CDR3 covers 17 residues. CDR3 residues: CASSQDSRTGSTGELFF. The CDR3 region has the DNA TGTGCCAGCAGCCAAGATTCACGAACCGGGTCCACCGGGGAGCTGTTTTTT.

This clonotype appeared once. The chain links TRBV20-1 to TRBJ1-1, with a tentative D call TRBD1 (5 bases). The germline V gene encodes CDR1 DFQATT and CDR2 SNEGSKA (reference sequence). This CDR3 contains 12 residues. Trimming left V 4 bases short and J 1 base short, with 7 bases between. The DNA of the CDR3 is TGCAGTGCTACCGACAGGAACACTGAAGCTTTCTTT. This translates into CSATDRNTEAFF.

The V and J genes are TRBV30 and TRBJ2-7, with D uncertain. The CDR3 is 13 amino acids. V gave up 5 bases and J gave up 0 bases, with 11 bases separating them. Germline CDR1 is GTSNPN and CDR2 is SVGIG (reference sequence). In nucleotides, the CDR3 is TGTGCCTGGGATAAAGGGCTCTCCTACGAGCAGTACTTC. This translates into CAWDKGLSYEQYF.

The J gene is TRBJ2-1, the V gene TRBV28; D is perhaps TRBD2 (6 bases). V lost 10 bases and J lost 3, with 10 bases in between. This CDR3 has 12 amino acids. Germline values: CDR1 MDHEN, CDR2 SYDVKM. As DNA, the CDR3 is TGTGCCACCCTAGCGCTCTACAATGAGCAGTTCTTC. This encodes CATLALYNEQFF.

The chain recombines TRBV20-1 with TRBJ1-1; D gene uncertain. The germline V gene encodes CDR1 DFQATT and CDR2 SNEGSKA (reference sequence). The CDR3 length is 15 residues. Between the trimmed V and J ends, which lost 0 bases and 1 base, there was a span of 12 bases. Here the CDR3 DNA reads TGCAGTGCTAGAGATCGGGCAACATCGAACACTGAAGCTTTCTTT. This sequence encodes CSARDRATSNTEAFF.

The chain employs TRBV29-1 and TRBJ1-1; TRBD1 matches 9 bases. Germline CDR1 and CDR2: SQVTM and ANQGSEA. The CDR3 sequence is 10 residues long. As DNA, the CDR3 is TGCACCGATGGGACAGGGTTGTCTTTCTTT. Protein: CTDGTGLSFF.

The J gene is TRBJ2-2, the V gene TRBV11-2, with D tentatively TRBD2 (6 bases). Germline V gives CDR1 SGHAT, CDR2 FQNNGV. Trimming stripped 2 bases from V and 5 bases from J, with 15 bases between. The CDR3 is 16 residues long. CDR3 nucleotide sequence: TGTGCCAGCAGCTTACCCGGGAGTATGACAACCGGGGAGCTGTTTTTT. Protein sequence: CASSLPGSMTTGELFF.